A selection of T cell receptor beta chains follows, all from one sample in a study of blood T cell repertoires in COVID-19. TCRdb keeps only in-frame clones here, not all; method: immunoSEQ multiplex PCR. In the table there are about 40,000 clones, 84% of which are singletons. The sample consisted of peripheral blood. These receptors were obtained from a man over 45 with active or convalescent COVID-19. CDR3s include the opening cysteine and the closing phenylalanine or tryptophan. A D gene is named only where the DNA matches it firmly. Some rows mark clone size as missing; the rest say once, few, many or name a class of expanded clone.

d_gene	j_gene	abundance	v_gene	CDR3aa	CDR3nt
TRBD2	TRBJ2-1	-	TRBV25-1	CASRRGSYNEQFF	TGTGCCAGCAGGCGGGGGAGCTACAATGAGCAGTTCTTC
-	TRBJ2-7	-	TRBV7-9	CASSSREIPSYEQYF	TGTGCCAGCAGCTCCCGGGAAATTCCCTCCTACGAGCAGTACTTC
-	TRBJ2-2	-	TRBV5-6	CASSSGNGELFF	TGTGCCAGCAGCTCCGGGAACGGGGAGCTGTTTTTT
TRBD1	TRBJ1-1	-	TRBV6-5	CASMRGRDTEAFF	TGTGCCAGCATGAGGGGGCGAGACACTGAAGCTTTCTTT
TRBD2	TRBJ2-3	-	TRBV13	CASSLGRGITDTQYF	TGTGCCAGCAGCTTAGGGCGGGGGATCACAGATACGCAGTATTTT
TRBD2	TRBJ2-7	once	TRBV5-6	CASSWGLAEQYF	TGTGCCAGCAGCTGGGGACTAGCCGAGCAGTACTTC
TRBD2	TRBJ2-3	-	TRBV6-6	CASSRLAGGPTDTQYF	TGTGCCAGCAGTCGACTAGCGGGGGGGCCCACAGATACGCAGTATTTT
-	TRBJ2-7	-	TRBV29-1	CSVSEGVPYEQYF	TGCAGCGTCTCAGAGGGGGTTCCCTACGAGCAGTACTTC
-	TRBJ2-2	-	TRBV7-9	CASSFHRDTGELFF	TGTGCCAGCAGCTTCCACAGGGACACCGGGGAGCTGTTTTTT
TRBD1	TRBJ2-3	-	TRBV5-1	CASSVGTGGDTQYF	TGCGCCAGCAGCGTCGGGACAGGGGGAGATACGCAGTATTTT
TRBD1	TRBJ1-2	-	TRBV5-4	CASSTGTGERYTF	TGTGCCAGCAGCACCGGGACAGGGGAGCGCTACACCTTC
-	TRBJ2-7	few	TRBV6-5	CASSYGLAGDEQYF	TGTGCCAGCAGTTACGGTCTCGCAGGGGACGAGCAGTACTTC
TRBD2	TRBJ2-1	-	TRBV4-1	CASSQLPGLAEQFF	TGCGCCAGCAGCCAGCTACCGGGACTAGCAGAGCAGTTCTTC
-	TRBJ1-2	-	TRBV7-9	CASSWGGARGYTF	TGTGCCAGCAGCTGGGGAGGGGCGCGGGGCTACACCTTC
-	TRBJ1-2	-	TRBV2	CASSDQASNYGYTF	TGTGCCAGCAGCGATCAAGCCTCTAACTATGGCTACACCTTC
TRBD1	TRBJ1-1	-	TRBV6-5	CASNAGGRTEAFF	TGTGCCAGCAATGCAGGGGGACGGACTGAAGCTTTCTTT
TRBD1	TRBJ1-2	-	TRBV18	CASSQTGTDGYTF	TGTGCCAGCTCACAAACCGGGACAGATGGCTACACCTTC
-	TRBJ2-3	once	TRBV19	CASSIMAGRTDTQYF	TGTGCCAGTAGTATAATGGCGGGGCGCACAGATACGCAGTATTTT
-	TRBJ1-4	-	TRBV10-3	CAIGQPNEKLFF	TGTGCCATTGGACAGCCAAATGAAAAACTGTTTTTT
TRBD2	TRBJ2-1	-	TRBV27	CASSKDRLAGGERSYNEQFF	TGTGCCAGCAGCAAAGACCGACTAGCGGGGGGGGAGCGCTCCTACAATGAGCAGTTCTTC
TRBD1	TRBJ1-4	-	TRBV11-2	CASSLGARGREKLFF	TGTGCCAGCAGCTTAGGGGCAAGGGGGCGTGAAAAACTGTTTTTT
-	TRBJ2-3	-	TRBV23-1	CASSQSQPSEGTDTQYF	TGCGCCAGCAGTCAATCGCAGCCTAGCGAGGGGACAGATACGCAGTATTTT
TRBD1	TRBJ2-2	few	TRBV5-1	CASSLTGVYTGELFF	TGCGCCAGCAGCTTGACAGGGGTCTACACCGGGGAGCTGTTTTTT